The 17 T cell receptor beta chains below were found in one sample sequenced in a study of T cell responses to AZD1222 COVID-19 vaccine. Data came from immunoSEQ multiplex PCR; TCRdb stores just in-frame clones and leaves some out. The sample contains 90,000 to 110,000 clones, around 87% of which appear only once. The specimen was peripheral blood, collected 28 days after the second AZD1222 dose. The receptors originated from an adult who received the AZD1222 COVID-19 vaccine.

CDR3 in DNA: TGCGCCAGCAGCCAAGTGCCGACCCCCCTCTACGAGCAGTACTTC. It yields the protein CASSQVPTPLYEQYF. V usage is TRBV4-1 and J usage is TRBJ2-7; D is uncertain. The CDR3 is 15 amino acids. Trimming pared 1 base from V and 3 bases from J, leaving 13 bases between. The V gene's germline CDR1 is MGHRA and CDR2 YSYEKL.

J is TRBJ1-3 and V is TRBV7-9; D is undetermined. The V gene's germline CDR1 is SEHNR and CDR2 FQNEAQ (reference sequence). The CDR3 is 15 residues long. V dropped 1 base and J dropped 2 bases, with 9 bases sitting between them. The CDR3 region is CASSLDSGPGNTIYF. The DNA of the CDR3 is TGTGCCAGCAGCTTAGACTCCGGGCCTGGAAACACCATATATTTT.

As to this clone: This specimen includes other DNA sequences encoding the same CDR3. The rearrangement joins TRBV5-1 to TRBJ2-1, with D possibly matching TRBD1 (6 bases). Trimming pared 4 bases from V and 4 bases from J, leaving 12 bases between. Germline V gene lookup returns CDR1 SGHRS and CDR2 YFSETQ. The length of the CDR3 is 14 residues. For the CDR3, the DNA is TGCGCCAGCAGCCTCCAGGACAGTTACAATGAGCAGTTCTTC. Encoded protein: CASSLQDSYNEQFF.

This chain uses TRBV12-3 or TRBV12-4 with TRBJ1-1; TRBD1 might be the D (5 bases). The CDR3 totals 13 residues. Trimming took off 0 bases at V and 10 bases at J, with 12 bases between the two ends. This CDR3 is CASSLALGGGAFF. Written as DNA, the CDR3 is TGTGCCAGCAGTTTAGCGCTGGGGGGGGGAGCTTTCTTT.

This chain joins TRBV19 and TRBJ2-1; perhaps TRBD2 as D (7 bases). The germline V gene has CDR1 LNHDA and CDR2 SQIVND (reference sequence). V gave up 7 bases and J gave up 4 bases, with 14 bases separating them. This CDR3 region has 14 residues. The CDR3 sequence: CASKTSGTYNEQFF. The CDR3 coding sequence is TGTGCCAGTAAGACCAGCGGGACATACAATGAGCAGTTCTTC.

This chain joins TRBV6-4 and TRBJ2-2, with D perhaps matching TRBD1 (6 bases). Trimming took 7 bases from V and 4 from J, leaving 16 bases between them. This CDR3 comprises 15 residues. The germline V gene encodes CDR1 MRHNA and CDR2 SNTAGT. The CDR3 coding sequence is TGTGCCAGCATTCCTCGGACAGAACCCACCGGGGAGCTGTTTTTT. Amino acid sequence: CASIPRTEPTGELFF.

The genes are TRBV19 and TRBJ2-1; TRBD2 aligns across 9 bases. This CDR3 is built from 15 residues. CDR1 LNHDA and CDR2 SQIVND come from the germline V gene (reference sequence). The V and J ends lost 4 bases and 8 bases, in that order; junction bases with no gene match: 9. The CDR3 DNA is TGTGCCAGTAGTACTAGCGGGGCTATCGGGGATGAGCAGTTCTTC. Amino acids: CASSTSGAIGDEQFF.

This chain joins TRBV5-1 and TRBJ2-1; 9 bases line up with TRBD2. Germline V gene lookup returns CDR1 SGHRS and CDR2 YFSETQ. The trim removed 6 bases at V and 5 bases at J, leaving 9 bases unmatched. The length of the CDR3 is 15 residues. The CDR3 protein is CASTSGGYLHNEQFF. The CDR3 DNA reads TGCGCCAGCACGAGCGGGGGGTACCTACACAATGAGCAGTTCTTC. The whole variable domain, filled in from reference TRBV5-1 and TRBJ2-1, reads KAGVTQTPRYLIKTRGQQVTLSCSPISGHRSVSWYQQTPGQGLQFLFEYFSETQRNKGNFPGRFSGRQFSNSRSEMNVSTLELGDSALYLCASTSGGYLHNEQFFGPGTRLTVL.

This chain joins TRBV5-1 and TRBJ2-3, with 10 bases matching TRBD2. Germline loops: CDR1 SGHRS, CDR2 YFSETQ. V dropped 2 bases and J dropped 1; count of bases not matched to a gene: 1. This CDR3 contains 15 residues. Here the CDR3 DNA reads TGCGCCAGCAGCTTCCTAGCGGGGGGCACAGATACGCAGTATTTT. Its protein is CASSFLAGGTDTQYF.

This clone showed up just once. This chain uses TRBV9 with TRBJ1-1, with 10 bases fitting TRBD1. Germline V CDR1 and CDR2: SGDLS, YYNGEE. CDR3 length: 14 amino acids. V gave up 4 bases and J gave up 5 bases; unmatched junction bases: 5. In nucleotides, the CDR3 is TGTGCCAGCAGCTCTCGACAGGGGGCGACTGAAGCTTTCTTT. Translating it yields CASSSRQGATEAFF.

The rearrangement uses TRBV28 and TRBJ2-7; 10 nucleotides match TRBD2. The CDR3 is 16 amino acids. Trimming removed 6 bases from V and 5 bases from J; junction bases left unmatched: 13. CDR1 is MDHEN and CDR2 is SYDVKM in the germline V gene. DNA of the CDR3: TGTGCCAGCAGCGAAAGCGGGGGGGCCATCTTCGACGAGCAGTACTTC. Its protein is CASSESGGAIFDEQYF.

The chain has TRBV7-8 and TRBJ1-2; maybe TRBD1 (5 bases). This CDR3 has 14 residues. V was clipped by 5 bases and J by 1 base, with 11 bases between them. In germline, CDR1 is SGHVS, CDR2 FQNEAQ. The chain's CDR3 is CASSQSQGNYGYTF. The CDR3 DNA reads TGTGCCAGCAGCCAGTCCCAGGGTAACTATGGCTACACCTTC.

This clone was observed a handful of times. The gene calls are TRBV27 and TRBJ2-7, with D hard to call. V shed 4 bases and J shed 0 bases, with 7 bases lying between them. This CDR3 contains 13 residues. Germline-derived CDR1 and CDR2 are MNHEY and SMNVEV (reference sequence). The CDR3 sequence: CASSSISSYEQYF. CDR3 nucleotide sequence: TGTGCCAGCAGTTCTATAAGCTCCTACGAGCAGTACTTC.

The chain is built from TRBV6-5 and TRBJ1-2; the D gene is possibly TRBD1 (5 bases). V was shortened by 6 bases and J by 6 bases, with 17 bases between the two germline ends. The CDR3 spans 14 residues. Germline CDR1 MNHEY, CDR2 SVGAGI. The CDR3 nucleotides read TGTGCCAGCAGCCGGGACGAAGCCCGGAATGGCTACACCTTC. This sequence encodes CASSRDEARNGYTF.

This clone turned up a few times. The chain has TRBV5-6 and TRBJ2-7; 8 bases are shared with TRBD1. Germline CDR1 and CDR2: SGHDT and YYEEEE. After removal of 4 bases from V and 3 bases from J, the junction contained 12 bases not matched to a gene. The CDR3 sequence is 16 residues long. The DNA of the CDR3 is TGTGCCAGCAGCCAACTGCCCGACAGGGGAGGCTACGAGCAGTACTTC. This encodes CASSQLPDRGGYEQYF.

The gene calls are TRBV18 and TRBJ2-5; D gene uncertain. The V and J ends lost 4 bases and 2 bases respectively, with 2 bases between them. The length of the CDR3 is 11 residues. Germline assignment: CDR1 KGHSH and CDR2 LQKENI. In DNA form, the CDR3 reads TGTGCCAGCTCACTACAAGAGACCCAGTACTTC. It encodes CASSLQETQYF.

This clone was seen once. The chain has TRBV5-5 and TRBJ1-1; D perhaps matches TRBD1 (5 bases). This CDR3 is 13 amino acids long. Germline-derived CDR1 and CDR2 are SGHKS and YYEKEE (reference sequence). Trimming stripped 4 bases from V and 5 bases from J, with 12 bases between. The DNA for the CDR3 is TGTGCCAGCAGCCGGGGGTTGGGGACTGAAGCTTTCTTT. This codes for CASSRGLGTEAFF.